Listed below are T cell receptor beta chains from one sample, sequenced in a study of blood T cell repertoires in COVID-19. Using immunoSEQ multiplex PCR, the repertoire was profiled, and TCRdb retains in-frame clones only, with some absent. Found here are a few hundred thousand clones, approximately 86% of them singletons; the top ten hold over 7.5%. The sequenced sample was peripheral blood. The receptors originated from a man aged 40-49 years who had recovered from COVID-19. The CDR3 runs from the conserved cysteine through the conserved F or W. D genes are given only for firm matches. Only part of the rows carry a size: once, few, many, or a class if the clone is expanded.

j_gene | v_gene | abundance | d_gene | len | CDR3aa | CDR3nt
TRBJ2-2 | TRBV5-1 | - | - | 15 | CASSLQPASPGELFF | TGCGCCAGCAGCTTACAACCGGCTAGCCCCGGGGAGCTGTTTTTT
TRBJ2-7 | TRBV11-2 | - | TRBD1 | 15 | CASSSKDDRGQNQYF | TGTGCCAGCAGCTCCAAGGATGACAGGGGCCAGAATCAGTACTTC
TRBJ2-3 | TRBV19 | - | TRBD1 | 14 | CASSMYRGSDTQYF | TGTGCCAGTAGTATGTACAGGGGTTCAGATACGCAGTATTTT
TRBJ2-3 | TRBV5-1 | - | TRBD1 | 15 | CASSWVTGGEDTQYF | TGCGCCAGCAGCTGGGTGACAGGGGGGGAGGATACGCAGTATTTT
TRBJ2-7 | TRBV18 | - | TRBD1 | 16 | CASSLRGTGEVYEQYF | TGTGCCAGCTCACTACGAGGGACAGGGGAGGTTTACGAGCAGTACTTC
TRBJ1-6 | TRBV7-2 | few | - | 15 | CASSSRGLLNSPLHF | TGTGCCAGCAGCTCCAGGGGCCTACTTAATTCACCCCTCCACTTT
TRBJ1-1 | TRBV18 | once | TRBD1 | 15 | CASSPWTGGDTEAFF | TGTGCCAGCTCACCCTGGACAGGGGGTGACACTGAAGCTTTCTTT
TRBJ2-7 | TRBV9 | - | - | 14 | CASSPQWSSYEQYF | TGTGCCAGCAGCCCCCAGTGGAGCTCCTACGAGCAGTACTTC
TRBJ2-5 | TRBV6-5 | - | - | 14 | CASSRGRQQETQYF | TGTGCCAGCAGCCGAGGGAGGCAACAAGAGACCCAGTACTTC
TRBJ2-4 | TRBV7-9 | - | TRBD2 | 15 | CASSSGGPAKNIQYF | TGTGCCAGCAGCTCGGGGGGGCCGGCCAAAAACATTCAGTACTTC
TRBJ2-5 | TRBV7-2 | - | TRBD2 | 18 | CASSLVASGRAGKETQYF | TGTGCCAGCAGCTTAGTAGCTAGCGGGAGGGCCGGGAAAGAGACCCAGTACTTC
TRBJ1-4 | TRBV5-8 | - | TRBD1 | 16 | CASSAGTGTTNEKLFF | TGTGCCAGCAGCGCCGGGACAGGGACAACTAATGAAAAACTGTTTTTT
TRBJ2-1 | TRBV2 | once | - | 10 | CASSAKEQFF | TGTGCCAGCAGTGCTAAGGAGCAGTTCTTC
TRBJ1-2 | TRBV6-5 | - | - | 13 | CASSPDSGGGYTF | TGTGCCAGCAGTCCGGATTCGGGTGGGGGCTACACCTTC
TRBJ2-7 | TRBV6-5 | - | TRBD2 | 15 | CASRLAGIRTYEQYF | TGTGCCAGCCGACTAGCGGGAATCAGGACCTACGAGCAGTACTTC
TRBJ2-7 | TRBV11-2 | once | TRBD2 | 19 | CASSFATGLAGGLSYEQYF | TGTGCCAGCAGCTTCGCTACGGGACTAGCGGGGGGCCTATCCTACGAGCAGTACTTC
TRBJ2-1 | TRBV19 | - | TRBD2 | 16 | CASRPGGAGSYNEQFF | TGTGCCAGTAGACCGGGGGGGGCGGGATCCTACAATGAGCAGTTCTTC
TRBJ1-2 | TRBV6-2/TRBV6-3 | - | TRBD1 | 14 | CASSPRDRIYGYTF | TGTGCCAGCAGTCCCCGGGACAGGATCTATGGCTACACCTTC